Listed below are T cell receptor beta chains from one sample, sequenced in a study of Graves' ophthalmopathy and Graves' hyperthyroidism. From the multiplex PCR reads, TCRdb called clonotypes with MiXCR, one entry per CDR3 protein. The sample lists 150,000 to 200,000 distinct CDR3 sequences, 30% to 45% seen once, with approximately 6.3% in the top ten. Sequencing was performed on peripheral blood. These TCRs come from a woman aged 40 to 50 with Graves' ophthalmopathy. Both conserved end residues are part of each CDR3. Each record gives: J gene, V gene, clone size, CDR3 protein. Some rows have no size entry. The others give once, few or many, or a class for an expanded clone.

TRBJ2-7 TRBV2 many CASSEAGGSYEQYF
TRBJ2-5 TRBV28 few CASSPAGTSETQYF
TRBJ2-7 TRBV5-1 many CASSLDTSGIYEQYF
TRBJ2-5 TRBV2 many CASSEVEGRVVETQYF
TRBJ1-2 TRBV25-1 many CASSESGDYGYTF
TRBJ2-5 TRBV5-1 many CASSLMGQGKETQYF
TRBJ1-2 TRBV27 NA CASSLTGQGEGGYTF
TRBJ1-1 TRBV11-3 many CASSGQGEAFF
TRBJ1-1 TRBV7-2 NA CASSLVVSTEAFF
TRBJ1-1 TRBV15 few CATSRDGTEAFF
TRBJ2-7 TRBV2 NA CASSAPSQDRIYEQYF
TRBJ2-5 TRBV9 many CASSVASGPQETQYF
TRBJ1-5 TRBV15 many CATSSSTPNQPQHF
TRBJ1-6 TRBV12-3/TRBV12-4 NA CASSATANNSPLHF
TRBJ1-1 TRBV18 many CASSPNDMKNTEAFF
TRBJ1-2 TRBV12-3/TRBV12-4 many CASSQLRYGYTF
TRBJ2-7 TRBV28 NA CASTPWKGYEQYF
TRBJ1-5 TRBV29-1 many CSVLTGALDQPQHF
TRBJ1-2 TRBV2 many CASSEQPGYGYTF
TRBJ1-1 TRBV30 many CAWGQWGEDTEAFF
TRBJ1-5 TRBV29-1 NA CSVEVDRDQPQHF
TRBJ2-7 TRBV20-1 many CSAPILAGGSYEQYF
TRBJ1-2 TRBV10-3 NA CASSTPSDNYGYTF
TRBJ1-1 TRBV28 NA CASSLWSRGRLNTEAFF
TRBJ1-1 TRBV18 many CASSPGMEAFF
TRBJ1-5 TRBV19 NA CASSIGETDYSNQPQHF
TRBJ1-5 TRBV6-2/TRBV6-3 NA CASSYRQGTGQPQHF
TRBJ2-5 TRBV12-3/TRBV12-4 NA CASSPTSGAKETQYF
TRBJ1-6 TRBV7-2 few CASSLRQGAGSPLHF
TRBJ2-7 TRBV20-1 NA CSARQLAGVEQYF
TRBJ1-1 TRBV19 many CASSIGIGGTEAFF
TRBJ2-5 TRBV5-1 many CASSSQGQETQYF
TRBJ2-7 TRBV11-2 NA CASSAGGYSYEQYF
TRBJ1-6 TRBV7-2 NA CASSNTGRNSPLHF
TRBJ2-7 TRBV6-2/TRBV6-3 NA CASIPGDSSSYEQYF
TRBJ2-2 TRBV6-2/TRBV6-3 once CASSQGLAGVGELFF
TRBJ1-2 TRBV2 many CAGQGTLRNYGYTF
TRBJ1-1 TRBV9 many CASSPQNSGTEAFF
TRBJ2-5 TRBV10-1 NA CASSESGKAGTQYF
TRBJ1-1 TRBV25-1 NA CASSQGGRPNTEAFF
TRBJ1-6 TRBV20-1 NA CSALKQGASMGNSPLHF
TRBJ2-5 TRBV29-1 many CSVDAQGARETQYF
TRBJ2-7 TRBV28 many CASSLYLGTAPGYEQYF
TRBJ1-1 TRBV6-1 NA CASSPSPGQPSTEAFF